A selection of T cell receptor beta chains follows, all from one sample in a study of blood T cell repertoires in COVID-19. The assay was immunoSEQ multiplex PCR, and TCRdb's table has in-frame clones only and misses some. The profile shows about 160,000 clones, roughly nine tenths of them singletons. Sequencing was done on a sample of peripheral blood. The receptor source for this set is a woman between 65 and 79 years old with acute or convalescent COVID-19. Both conserved end residues are part of each CDR3. The order of the fields is CDR3 protein, CDR3 DNA, J gene, D gene, clone size, V gene. A D gene is named only where the DNA matches it firmly. Clone size is given for some rows only: seen once, a few or many times, or a class if the clone is expanded.

CDR3 protein: CASSVAGARTEAFF; CDR3 DNA: TGTGCCAGCAGCGTAGCAGGGGCGCGGACTGAAGCTTTCTTT; J gene: TRBJ1-1; D gene: NA; clone size: NA; V gene: TRBV9
CDR3 protein: CAWSVTVRGNTIYF; CDR3 DNA: TGTGCCTGGAGTGTAACTGTCCGTGGAAACACCATATATTTT; J gene: TRBJ1-3; D gene: NA; clone size: NA; V gene: TRBV30
CDR3 protein: CASTGTGGRNF; CDR3 DNA: TGTGCCAGCACCGGGACAGGGGGAAGAAACTTC; J gene: TRBJ2-5; D gene: TRBD1; clone size: NA; V gene: TRBV2
CDR3 protein: CASKDSGVGSDTQYF; CDR3 DNA: TGTGCCAGTAAGGATAGCGGGGTCGGCTCAGATACGCAGTATTTT; J gene: TRBJ2-3; D gene: TRBD2; clone size: NA; V gene: TRBV19
CDR3 protein: CASSLDGTGGNEQFF; CDR3 DNA: TGTGCCAGCAGCTTAGACGGGACAGGGGGCAATGAGCAGTTCTTC; J gene: TRBJ2-1; D gene: TRBD1; clone size: NA; V gene: TRBV7-9
CDR3 protein: CASSLYHGTGGTEAFF; CDR3 DNA: TGTGCCAGCAGCTTATACCACGGGACAGGGGGCACTGAAGCTTTCTTT; J gene: TRBJ1-1; D gene: TRBD1; clone size: NA; V gene: TRBV5-6
CDR3 protein: CASSLLGVYEQYF; CDR3 DNA: TGTGCCAGCAGCCTACTGGGCGTATACGAGCAGTACTTC; J gene: TRBJ2-7; D gene: NA; clone size: NA; V gene: TRBV7-2
CDR3 protein: CASSLAGQGDFYEQYF; CDR3 DNA: TGTGCCAGCAGCTTAGCCGGACAGGGTGATTTCTACGAGCAGTACTTC; J gene: TRBJ2-7; D gene: TRBD1; clone size: once; V gene: TRBV7-8
CDR3 protein: CSVQTSGRADEQFF; CDR3 DNA: TGCAGCGTGCAAACTAGCGGGAGGGCCGATGAGCAGTTCTTC; J gene: TRBJ2-1; D gene: TRBD2; clone size: NA; V gene: TRBV29-1
CDR3 protein: CASSLGLAGETQYF; CDR3 DNA: TGTGCCAGCAGCTTGGGACTAGCGGGAGAGACCCAGTACTTC; J gene: TRBJ2-5; D gene: TRBD2; clone size: NA; V gene: TRBV11-2
CDR3 protein: CASSPNRVPNSPLHF; CDR3 DNA: TGTGCCAGCAGCCCCAACCGGGTTCCAAATTCACCCCTCCACTTT; J gene: TRBJ1-6; D gene: NA; clone size: NA; V gene: TRBV7-9
CDR3 protein: CASSQTVNTGELFF; CDR3 DNA: TGTGCCAGCAGTCAAACTGTCAACACCGGGGAGCTGTTTTTT; J gene: TRBJ2-2; D gene: NA; clone size: once; V gene: TRBV6-2/TRBV6-3
CDR3 protein: CAISPGQGANYGYTF; CDR3 DNA: TGTGCCATCAGTCCCGGACAGGGGGCGAACTATGGCTACACCTTC; J gene: TRBJ1-2; D gene: TRBD1; clone size: NA; V gene: TRBV10-3
CDR3 protein: CASRSGSGAKIVGEQFF; CDR3 DNA: TGCGCCAGCAGGTCGGGGAGCGGGGCTAAAATCGTGGGTGAGCAGTTCTTC; J gene: TRBJ2-1; D gene: TRBD2; clone size: NA; V gene: TRBV10-2